The next 5 T cell receptor beta chains were all read from a single sample in a study of shared clonotypes between healthy human individuals. Clones were sequenced by immunoSEQ multiplex PCR, and TCRdb holds only the in-frame ones, with some missing. This sample has around 510,000 clones, with roughly four fifths found just once. The sample consisted of PBMCs. These TCRs come from a woman between 35 and 50 years old in good health. Some clones in this sample may be carry-over from other donors' samples.

Concerning this clone itself: A much larger clone differs from this one at a single base, so this may be a read error. The chain carries TRBV7-6 and TRBJ2-7, with D tentatively TRBD1 (6 bases). Germline V gene sequence: CDR1 SGHVS, CDR2 FNYEAQ. The V and J ends lost 2 bases and 3 bases respectively, with 8 bases between them. This CDR3 has 13 residues. The CDR3 DNA sequence: TGTGCCAGCAGCTTAACAGGGAACTACGAGCAGTACTTC. Its translation: CASSLTGNYEQYF.

This clone came up many times. Other nucleotide sequences in the sample specify the same CDR3. This chain links TRBV7-9 with TRBJ1-1; D might be TRBD1 (6 bases). Germline values: CDR1 SEHNR, CDR2 FQNEAQ (reference sequence). V lost 8 bases to trimming and J lost 4 bases, with 8 bases between them. The CDR3 is made up of 11 amino acids. CDR3 DNA: TGTGCCAGCCAGGGGAGCACTGAAGCTTTCTTT. Translation gives CASQGSTEAFF.

The chain carries TRBV11-2 and TRBJ2-7; the D is unclear. The V gene's germline CDR1 is SGHAT and CDR2 FQNNGV. V was cut by 5 bases and J by 0 bases, with 8 bases left in between. This CDR3 region has 13 residues. CDR3 residues: CASSNARSYEQYF. CDR3 coding DNA: TGTGCCAGCAGCAATGCTCGCTCCTACGAGCAGTACTTC. Full variable domain (missing parts from reference TRBV11-2 and TRBJ2-7): EAGVAQSPRYKIIEKRQSVAFWCNPISGHATLYWYQQILGQGPKLLIQFQNNGVVDDSQLPKDRFSAERLKGVDSTLKIQPAKLEDSAVYLCASSNARSYEQYFGPGTRLTVT.

The chain uses TRBV18 and TRBJ2-7; TRBD2 matches 10 bases. The CDR3 length is 18 residues. Losses at the gene ends were 6 bases for V and 1 base for J; bases not matched to a gene: 15. Germline CDR1 is KGHSH and CDR2 is LQKENI. CDR3 DNA sequence: TGTGCCAGCTCTACCACGGCAGGAATAGCGGGAGGTTCCTACGAGCAGTACTTC. Translation: CASSTTAGIAGGSYEQYF.

V usage is TRBV19 and J usage is TRBJ2-7, with 14 nucleotides matching TRBD2. CDR3 length: 16 residues. Trimming at V came to 5 bases and at J to 3 bases, leaving 6 bases not matched to a gene. Germline CDR1 and CDR2: LNHDA and SQIVND (reference sequence). This chain's CDR3 is CASSSRTSGRIYEQYF. The CDR3 nucleotides are TGTGCCAGTAGTTCCCGGACTAGCGGGAGGATCTACGAGCAGTACTTC.